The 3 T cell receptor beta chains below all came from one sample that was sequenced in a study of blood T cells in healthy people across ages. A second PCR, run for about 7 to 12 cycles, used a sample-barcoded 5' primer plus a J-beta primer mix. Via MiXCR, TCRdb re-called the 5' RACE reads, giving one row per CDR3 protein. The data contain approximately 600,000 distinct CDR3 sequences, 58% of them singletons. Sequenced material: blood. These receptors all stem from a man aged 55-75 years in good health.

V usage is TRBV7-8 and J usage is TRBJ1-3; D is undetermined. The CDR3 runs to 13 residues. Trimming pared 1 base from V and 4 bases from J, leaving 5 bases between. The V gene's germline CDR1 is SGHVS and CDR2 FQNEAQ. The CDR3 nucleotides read TGTGCCAGCAGCTTAGGCGTCGGAAACACCATATATTTT. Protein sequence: CASSLGVGNTIYF.

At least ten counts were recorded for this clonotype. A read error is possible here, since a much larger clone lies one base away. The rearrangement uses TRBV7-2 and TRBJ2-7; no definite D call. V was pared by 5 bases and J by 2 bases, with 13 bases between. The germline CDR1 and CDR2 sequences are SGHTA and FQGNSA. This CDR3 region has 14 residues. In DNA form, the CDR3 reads TGTGCCAGCAGCGTAGAGAGCACGACCTACGAGCAGTACTTC. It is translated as CASSVESTTYEQYF. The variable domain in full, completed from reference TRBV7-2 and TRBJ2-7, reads GAGVSQSPSNKVTEKGKDVELRCDPISGHTALYWYRQSLGQGLEFLIYFQGNSAPDKSGLPSDRFSAERTGGSVSTLTIQRTQQEDSAVYLCASSVESTTYEQYFGPGTRLTVT.

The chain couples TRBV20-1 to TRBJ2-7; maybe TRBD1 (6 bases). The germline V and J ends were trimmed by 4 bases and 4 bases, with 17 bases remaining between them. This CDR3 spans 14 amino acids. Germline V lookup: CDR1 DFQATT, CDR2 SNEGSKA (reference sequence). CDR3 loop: CSATRQDDLYEQYF. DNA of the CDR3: TGCAGTGCTACACGACAGGACGATCTGTACGAGCAGTACTTC.